These T cell receptor beta chains were read from a single sample in a study of blood T cell repertoires in COVID-19. The data were produced by immunoSEQ multiplex PCR, yet TCRdb's version contains in-frame clones alone and is incomplete. The data contain nearly 250,000 clones, around 90% of them seen just once; the ten biggest clones take up about 1%. The sample taken for sequencing was PBMCs or T cells enriched from blood (not recorded which). Receptor source: a middle-aged man who had been exposed to COVID-19. Each CDR3 is given with its conserved first and last residue. A D gene is named only where the DNA matches it firmly. Size is stated for part of the rows, as once, few or many counts, or as a class when the clone is expanded.

CDR3: CASSQVGTQYF
DNA: TGTGCCAGCAGCCAAGTCGGGACCCAGTACTTC
D: NA
J: TRBJ2-5
size: NA
V: TRBV3-1/TRBV3-2

CDR3: CSGSPGQADTEAFF
DNA: TGCAGCGGATCCCCGGGACAGGCGGACACTGAAGCTTTCTTT
D: TRBD1
J: TRBJ1-1
size: NA
V: TRBV29-1

CDR3: CASSEQGMGTQYF
DNA: TGTGCCAGCAGTGAACAGGGGATGGGTACGCAGTATTTT
D: NA
J: TRBJ2-3
size: NA
V: TRBV6-1

CDR3: CASSVGSTRQGGFGYTF
DNA: TGTGCCAGCAGCGTAGGTAGTACGAGACAGGGTGGTTTTGGCTACACCTTC
D: TRBD1
J: TRBJ1-2
size: NA
V: TRBV9

CDR3: CASSSTSGTADTQYF
DNA: TGTGCCAGCAGCTCGACTAGCGGGACCGCAGATACGCAGTATTTT
D: TRBD2
J: TRBJ2-3
size: NA
V: TRBV7-3

CDR3: CASSSGQGLRAEAFF
DNA: TGTGCCAGCAGCTCGGGACAGGGATTAAGGGCTGAAGCTTTCTTT
D: TRBD1
J: TRBJ1-1
size: NA
V: TRBV7-9

CDR3: CASVAGQAGNNEQFF
DNA: TGTGCCAGCGTCGCCGGTCAGGCAGGGAACAATGAGCAGTTCTTC
D: NA
J: TRBJ2-1
size: once
V: TRBV6-5

CDR3: CASSSHTTNTEAFF
DNA: TGTGCCAGCAGCTCGCATACAACGAACACTGAAGCTTTCTTT
D: NA
J: TRBJ1-1
size: once
V: TRBV3-1/TRBV3-2

CDR3: CASSEVAGREEDGYTF
DNA: TGCGCCAGCAGTGAAGTGGCCGGCAGGGAGGAGGATGGCTACACCTTC
D: NA
J: TRBJ1-2
size: once
V: TRBV10-1

CDR3: CASSAWGDQPQHF
DNA: TGTGCCAGCAGCGCCTGGGGGGATCAGCCCCAGCATTTT
D: NA
J: TRBJ1-5
size: NA
V: TRBV6-2/TRBV6-3

CDR3: CATSRRTGLSDTQYF
DNA: TGTGCCACCAGCAGGAGAACGGGGTTATCAGATACGCAGTATTTT
D: NA
J: TRBJ2-3
size: NA
V: TRBV15

CDR3: CASSPLGTGAADTQYF
DNA: TGTGCCAGCTCACCGCTCGGGACAGGGGCCGCAGATACGCAGTATTTT
D: TRBD1
J: TRBJ2-3
size: NA
V: TRBV18